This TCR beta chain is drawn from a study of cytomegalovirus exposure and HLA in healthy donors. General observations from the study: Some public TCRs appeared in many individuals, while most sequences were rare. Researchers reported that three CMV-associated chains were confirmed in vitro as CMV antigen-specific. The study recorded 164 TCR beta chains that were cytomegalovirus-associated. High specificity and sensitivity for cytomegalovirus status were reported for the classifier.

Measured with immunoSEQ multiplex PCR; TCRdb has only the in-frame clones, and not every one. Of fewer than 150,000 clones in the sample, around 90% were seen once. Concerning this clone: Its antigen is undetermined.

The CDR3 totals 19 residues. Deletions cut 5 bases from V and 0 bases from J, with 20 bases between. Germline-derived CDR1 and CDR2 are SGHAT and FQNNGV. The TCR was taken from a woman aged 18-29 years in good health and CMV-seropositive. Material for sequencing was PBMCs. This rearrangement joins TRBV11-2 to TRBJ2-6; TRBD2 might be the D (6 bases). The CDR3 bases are TGTGCCAGCAGCCCTCGGGAGTCAACTTTTAGCTCTGGGGCCAACGTCCTGACTTTC. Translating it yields CASSPRESTFSSGANVLTF.